These 6 T cell receptor beta chains share one sample of origin, sequenced in a study of T cell changes during pregnancy in multiple sclerosis. Profiling relied on immunoSEQ multiplex PCR, and the TCRdb table lists in-frame clones only, not all of them. The data show roughly 75,000 clones, 93% seen once. The sequenced sample was peripheral blood, obtained after pregnancy. These receptors originate from a female donor in good health, enrolled as a control in a pregnancy study.

The rearrangement joins TRBV9 to TRBJ2-1; 8 bases fit TRBD2. This CDR3 contains 15 residues. CDR1 and CDR2 from the germline V gene are SGDLS and YYNGEE. Losses at the gene ends were 0 bases for V and 4 bases for J; bases not matched to a gene: 3. CDR3 residues: CASSVGTSGYNEQFF. CDR3 DNA: TGTGCCAGCAGCGTAGGAACTAGCGGATACAATGAGCAGTTCTTC.

The V gene is TRBV5-8, the J gene TRBJ2-7; 7 nucleotides line up with TRBD2. J lost 1 base, V lost 7 bases, and 11 bases had no gene match. The germline V gene encodes CDR1 SGHTS and CDR2 YDEGEE. This CDR3 region has 15 residues. The chain's CDR3 is CASWTRDFVSYEQYF. As DNA, the CDR3 is TGTGCCAGCTGGACTAGGGACTTCGTTTCCTACGAGCAGTACTTC.

The sample holds one count of this clone. J is TRBJ2-7 and V is TRBV7-2, with 12 nucleotides matching TRBD2. Germline values: CDR1 SGHTA, CDR2 FQGNSA. Trimming cost V 6 bases and J 0 bases; bases outside gene matches: 3. This CDR3 has 15 amino acids. CDR3 bases: TGTGCCAGCAGGAAGACTAGCGGGAGCTCCTACGAGCAGTACTTC. Protein sequence: CASRKTSGSSYEQYF.

This chain connects TRBV18 to TRBJ1-3; 8 bases match TRBD1. Germline values: CDR1 KGHSH, CDR2 LQKENI. V shed 6 bases and J 3 bases; nucleotides not matched to a gene: 4. The CDR3 covers 14 residues. The CDR3 DNA reads as TGTGCCAGCTCCCTTGACAGGGGTGGAAACACCATATATTTT. This codes for CASSLDRGGNTIYF.

CDR3: CASSRRDSNTEAFF. Here the CDR3 DNA reads TGTGCCAGCAGCCGCAGGGACAGTAACACTGAAGCTTTCTTT. The chain recombines TRBV27 with TRBJ1-1, with 7 nucleotides matching TRBD1. CDR1 MNHEY and CDR2 SMNVEV come from the germline V gene (reference sequence). J was trimmed by 2 bases and V by 6 bases; bases with no gene match: 6. The CDR3 has 14 residues.

In its sample, this clone was seen once. J is TRBJ2-1 and V is TRBV5-4, with D perhaps matching TRBD1 (6 bases). Germline assignment: CDR1 SGHNT and CDR2 YYREEE (reference sequence). V dropped 4 bases and J dropped 8 bases, with 19 bases sitting between them. This CDR3 region has 15 residues. The CDR3: CASSPGRDTVYEQFF. For the CDR3, the DNA is TGTGCCAGCAGCCCGGGCCGGGACACGGTTTATGAGCAGTTCTTC.